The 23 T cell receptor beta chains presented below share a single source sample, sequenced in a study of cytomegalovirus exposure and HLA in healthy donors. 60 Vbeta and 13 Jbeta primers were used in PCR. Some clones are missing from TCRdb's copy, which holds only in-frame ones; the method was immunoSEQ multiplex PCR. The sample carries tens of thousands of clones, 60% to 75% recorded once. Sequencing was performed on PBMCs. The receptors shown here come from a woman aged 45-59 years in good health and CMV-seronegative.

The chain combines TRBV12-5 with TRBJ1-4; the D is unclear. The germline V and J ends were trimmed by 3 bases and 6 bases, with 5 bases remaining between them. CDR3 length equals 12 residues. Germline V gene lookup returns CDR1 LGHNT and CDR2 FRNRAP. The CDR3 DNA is TGTGCTAGTGGTTTCCGTTATGAAAAACTGTTTTTT. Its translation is CASGFRYEKLFF.

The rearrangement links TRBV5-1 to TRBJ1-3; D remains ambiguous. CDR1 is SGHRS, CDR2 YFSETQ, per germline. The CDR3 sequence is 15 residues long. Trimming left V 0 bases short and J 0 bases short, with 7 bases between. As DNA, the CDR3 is TGCGCCAGCAGCTTGGACGGGTACTCTGGAAACACCATATATTTT. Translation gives CASSLDGYSGNTIYF.

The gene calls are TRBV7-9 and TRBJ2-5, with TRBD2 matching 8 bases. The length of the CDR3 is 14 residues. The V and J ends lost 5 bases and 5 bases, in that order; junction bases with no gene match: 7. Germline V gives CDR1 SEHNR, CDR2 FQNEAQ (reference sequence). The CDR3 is CASSRTSLGETQYF. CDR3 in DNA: TGTGCCAGCAGCCGGACTAGCTTGGGCGAGACCCAGTACTTC.

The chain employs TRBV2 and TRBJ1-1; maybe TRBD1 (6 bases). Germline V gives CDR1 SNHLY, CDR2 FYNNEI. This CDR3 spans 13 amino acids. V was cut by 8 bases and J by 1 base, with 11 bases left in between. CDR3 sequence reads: CASEGGSNTEAFF. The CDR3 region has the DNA TGTGCCAGCGAGGGGGGGTCGAACACTGAAGCTTTCTTT.

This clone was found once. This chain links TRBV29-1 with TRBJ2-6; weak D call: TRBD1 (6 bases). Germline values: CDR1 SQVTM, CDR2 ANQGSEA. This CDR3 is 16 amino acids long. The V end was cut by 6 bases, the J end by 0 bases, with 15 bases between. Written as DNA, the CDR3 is TGCAGCGTCAACAGGGTTGGGGACTCTGGGGCCAACGTCCTGACTTTC. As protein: CSVNRVGDSGANVLTF.

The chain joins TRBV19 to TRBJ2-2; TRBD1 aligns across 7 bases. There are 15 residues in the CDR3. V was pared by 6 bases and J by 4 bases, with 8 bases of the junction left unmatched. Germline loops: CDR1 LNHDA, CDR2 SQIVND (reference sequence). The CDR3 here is CASRGDSDFTGELFF. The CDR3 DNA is TGTGCCAGTAGGGGGGACAGTGATTTCACCGGGGAGCTGTTTTTT.

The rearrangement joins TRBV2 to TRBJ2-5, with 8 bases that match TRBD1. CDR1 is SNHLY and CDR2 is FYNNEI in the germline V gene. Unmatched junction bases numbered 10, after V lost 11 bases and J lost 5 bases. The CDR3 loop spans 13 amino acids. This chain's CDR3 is CALSTGGTETQYF. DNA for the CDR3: TGTGCCCTCAGCACAGGGGGAACGGAGACCCAGTACTTC.

In DNA, the CDR3 is TGTGCCAGCAGCATCCGACATATCGACGAGCAGTACTTC. Translated: CASSIRHIDEQYF. The chain carries TRBV7-6 and TRBJ2-5, with unresolved D. The end of the DNA fits TRBJ2-7 better, so the J call may be wrong. Per the germline V gene, CDR1 is SGHVS and CDR2 is FNYEAQ. CDR3 length: 13 amino acids.

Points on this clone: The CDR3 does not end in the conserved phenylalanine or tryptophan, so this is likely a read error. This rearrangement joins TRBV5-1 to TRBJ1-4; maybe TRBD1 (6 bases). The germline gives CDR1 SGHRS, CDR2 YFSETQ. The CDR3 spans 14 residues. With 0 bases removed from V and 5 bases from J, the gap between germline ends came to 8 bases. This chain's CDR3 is CASSLDQGNEKLFV. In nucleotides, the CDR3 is TGCGCCAGCAGCTTGGACCAGGGGAATGAAAAACTGTTTGTT.

DNA of the CDR3: TGCGCCAGCAGCCATGAGAGGTTTGGCTCACCCCTCCACTTT. Translated: CASSHERFGSPLHF. The genes are TRBV4-3 and TRBJ1-6; D remains unclear. Between the trimmed V and J ends, which lost 3 bases and 10 bases, there was a span of 13 bases. The CDR3 extends over 14 amino acids. Germline CDR1 and CDR2: LGHNA and YSLEER.

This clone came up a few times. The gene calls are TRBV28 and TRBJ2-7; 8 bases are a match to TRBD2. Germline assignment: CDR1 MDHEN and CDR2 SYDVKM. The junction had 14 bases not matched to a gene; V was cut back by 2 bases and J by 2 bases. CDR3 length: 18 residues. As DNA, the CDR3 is TGTGCCAGCAGTTTAGGCGCTAGCGGGCCCCTAGGGGCCTACGAGCAGTACTTC. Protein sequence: CASSLGASGPLGAYEQYF.

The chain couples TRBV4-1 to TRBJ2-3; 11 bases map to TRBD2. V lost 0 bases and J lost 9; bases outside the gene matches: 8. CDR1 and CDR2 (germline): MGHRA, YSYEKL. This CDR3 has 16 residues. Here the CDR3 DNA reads TGCGCCAGCAGCCAAGAGGGGACTAGCGGCCCCGGGACGCAGTATTTT. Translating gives CASSQEGTSGPGTQYF.

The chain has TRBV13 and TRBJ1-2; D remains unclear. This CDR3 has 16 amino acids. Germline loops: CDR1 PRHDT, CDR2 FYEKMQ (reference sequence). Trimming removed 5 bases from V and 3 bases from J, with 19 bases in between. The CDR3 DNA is TGTGCCAGCAGCCAGGAGGGAGGCGGTGAGCACTATGGCTACACCTTC. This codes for CASSQEGGGEHYGYTF.

The CDR3 is CASSTPRLTDTQYF. The CDR3, as DNA: TGTGCCAGTAGTACCCCCCGACTGACAGATACGCAGTATTTT. The chain uses TRBV19 and TRBJ2-3; the D is unclear. The germline V and J ends were trimmed by 4 bases and 3 bases, with 11 bases remaining between them. Germline CDR1 reads LNHDA; CDR2 reads SQIVND (reference sequence). CDR3 length equals 14 residues. The full variable domain, completed using reference TRBV19 and TRBJ2-3, is DGGITQSPKYLFRKEGQNVTLSCEQNLNHDAMYWYRQDPGQGLRLIYYSQIVNDFQKGDIAEGYSVSREKKESFPLTVTSAQKNPTAFYLCASSTPRLTDTQYFGPGTRLTVL.

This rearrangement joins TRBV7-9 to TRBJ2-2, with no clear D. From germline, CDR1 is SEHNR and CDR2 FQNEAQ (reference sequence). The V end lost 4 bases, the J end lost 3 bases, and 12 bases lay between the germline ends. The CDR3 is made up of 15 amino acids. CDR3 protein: CASSSPNRDTGELFF. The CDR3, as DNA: TGTGCCAGCAGCTCACCCAACAGAGACACCGGGGAGCTGTTTTTT. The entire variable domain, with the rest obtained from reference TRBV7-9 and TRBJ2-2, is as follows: DTGVSQNPRHKITKRGQNVTFRCDPISEHNRLYWYRQTLGQGPEFLTYFQNEAQLEKSRLLSDRFSAERPKGSFSTLEIQRTEQGDSAMYLCASSSPNRDTGELFFGEGSRLTVL.

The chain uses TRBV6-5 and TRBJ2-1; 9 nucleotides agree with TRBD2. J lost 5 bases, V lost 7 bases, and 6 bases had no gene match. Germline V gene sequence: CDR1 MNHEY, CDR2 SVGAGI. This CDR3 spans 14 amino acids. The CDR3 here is CASKPSGNNNEQFF. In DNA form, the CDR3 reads TGTGCCAGCAAACCTAGCGGGAACAACAATGAGCAGTTCTTC.

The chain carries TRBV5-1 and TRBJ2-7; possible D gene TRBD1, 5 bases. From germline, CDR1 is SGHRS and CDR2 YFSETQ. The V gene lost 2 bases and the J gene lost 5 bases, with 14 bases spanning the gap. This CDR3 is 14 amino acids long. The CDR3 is CASSFGQGLNEQYF. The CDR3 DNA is TGCGCCAGCAGCTTCGGTCAGGGTCTCAACGAGCAGTACTTC. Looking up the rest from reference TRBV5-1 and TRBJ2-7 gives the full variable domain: KAGVTQTPRYLIKTRGQQVTLSCSPISGHRSVSWYQQTPGQGLQFLFEYFSETQRNKGNFPGRFSGRQFSNSRSEMNVSTLELGDSALYLCASSFGQGLNEQYFGPGTRLTVT.

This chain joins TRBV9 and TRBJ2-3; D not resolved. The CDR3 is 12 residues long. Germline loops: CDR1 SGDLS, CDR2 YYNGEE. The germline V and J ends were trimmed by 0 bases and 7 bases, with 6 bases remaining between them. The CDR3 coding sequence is TGTGCCAGCAGCGTAGAGGAGAATACGCAGTATTTT. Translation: CASSVEENTQYF.

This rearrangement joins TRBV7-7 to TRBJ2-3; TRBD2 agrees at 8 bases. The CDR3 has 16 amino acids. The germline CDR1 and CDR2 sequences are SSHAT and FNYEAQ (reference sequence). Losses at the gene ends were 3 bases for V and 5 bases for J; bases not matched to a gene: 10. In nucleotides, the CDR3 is TGTGCCAGCAGCTTTGGGACAACTCTAGCGGGAGATACGCAGTATTTT. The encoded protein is CASSFGTTLAGDTQYF.

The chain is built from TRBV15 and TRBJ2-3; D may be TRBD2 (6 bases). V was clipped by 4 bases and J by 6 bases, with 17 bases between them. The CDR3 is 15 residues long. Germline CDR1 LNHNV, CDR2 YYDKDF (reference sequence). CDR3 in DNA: TGTGCCACCAGCACCGCTAGCGAGCGAATTGATACGCAGTATTTT. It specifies CATSTASERIDTQYF.

This chain's CDR3 is CASSLAPGQGREQYF. The DNA for the CDR3 is TGCGCCAGCAGCTTGGCCCCGGGACAGGGGCGCGAGCAGTACTTC. The chain couples TRBV5-1 to TRBJ2-7; 10 nucleotides line up with TRBD1. There are 15 residues in the CDR3. J was trimmed by 6 bases and V by 0 bases; bases with no gene match: 6. Looked up from germline, CDR1 is SGHRS and CDR2 is YFSETQ.

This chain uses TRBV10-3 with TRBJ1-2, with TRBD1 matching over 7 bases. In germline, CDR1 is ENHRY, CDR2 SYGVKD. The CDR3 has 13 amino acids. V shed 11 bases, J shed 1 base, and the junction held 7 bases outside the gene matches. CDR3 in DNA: TGTGCCTCTAGGACAGGTCGTAACTATGGCTACACCTTC. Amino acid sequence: CASRTGRNYGYTF.

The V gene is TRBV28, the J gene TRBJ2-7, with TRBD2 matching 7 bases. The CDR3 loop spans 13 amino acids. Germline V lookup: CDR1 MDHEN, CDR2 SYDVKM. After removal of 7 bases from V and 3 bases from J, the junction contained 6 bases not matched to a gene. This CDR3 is CASTASGNYEQYF. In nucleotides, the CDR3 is TGTGCCAGCACAGCTAGCGGAAACTACGAGCAGTACTTC.